The 8 T cell receptor beta chains below come from one sample, sequenced in a study of graft-versus-host responses after intestinal transplantation. TCRdb's table, derived via immunoSEQ multiplex PCR, lists solely in-frame clones and lacks some. The profile shows around 5,700 clones, roughly 29% of them singletons. The input for sequencing was alloreactive CD4+ T cells from a mixed lymphocyte reaction culture, taken before transplantation. Subset of the sample: CFSE-low proliferating T cells sorted from approximately six-day pre-transplant mixed lymphocyte reaction (GvH or HvG direction). Receptors were obtained from a human patient who was an organ donor for intestinal transplantation.

The chain links TRBV2 to TRBJ2-7; D unresolved. CDR1 is SNHLY, CDR2 FYNNEI, per germline. This CDR3 spans 14 amino acids. Trimming stripped 4 bases from V and 7 bases from J, with 17 bases between. DNA for the CDR3: TGTGCCAGCAGTGTAAGCAGGACCGCTTGGGAGCAGTACTTC. The encoded protein is CASSVSRTAWEQYF.

V usage is TRBV6-1 and J usage is TRBJ2-3; 14 nucleotides line up with TRBD2. Germline V CDR1 and CDR2: MNHNS, SASEGT. The CDR3 is 15 amino acids. V shed 10 bases and J 1 base; nucleotides not matched to a gene: 4. CDR3: CAIRGLAGGTDTQYF. The CDR3 nucleotides are TGTGCCATCAGGGGACTAGCGGGGGGCACAGATACGCAGTATTTT.

This clone was seen more than once but under ten times. This likely traces to a read error, being one base from a far larger clone. V is TRBV13 and J is TRBJ1-6; no firm D call. CDR1 and CDR2 from the germline V gene are PRHDT and FYEKMQ (reference sequence). The CDR3 runs 17 residues. This CDR3 is CASILGHSVSLHSPLHF. DNA of the CDR3: TGTGCCAGCATCTTAGGCCATTCCGTGAGCCTTCATTCACCCCTCCACTTT.

This clone was observed a handful of times. The rearrangement joins TRBV18 to TRBJ1-2, with TRBD1 identical over 7 bases. The CDR3 is made up of 15 amino acids. Trimming took 3 bases from V and 7 from J; bases not matched to a gene: 11. Germline V gene lookup returns CDR1 KGHSH and CDR2 LQKENI. CDR3 protein: CASSPVIDRVSGYTF. CDR3 nucleotides: TGTGCCAGCTCACCTGTAATAGACAGGGTTAGTGGCTACACCTTC.

This sequence joins TRBV27 and TRBJ2-7; 9 nucleotides align to TRBD1. This CDR3 is 14 amino acids long. Germline CDR1 is MNHEY and CDR2 is SMNVEV (reference sequence). J was trimmed by 5 bases and V by 6 bases; bases with no gene match: 8. As DNA, the CDR3 is TGTGCCAGCAGCGACAGGGGGGCTTGGAACGAGCAGTACTTC. It yields the protein CASSDRGAWNEQYF.

This clone was seen more than once but under ten times. This chain links TRBV5-1 with TRBJ2-5, with D perhaps matching TRBD1 (6 bases). With 4 bases removed from V and 1 base from J, the gap between germline ends came to 14 bases. The CDR3 extends over 15 amino acids. CDR1 is SGHRS, CDR2 YFSETQ, per germline. DNA for the CDR3: TGCGCCAGCAGCACAGGTTGGGGGCCCCAAGAGACCCAGTACTTC. This sequence encodes CASSTGWGPQETQYF.

The table lists this clone with many counts. V and J are TRBV6-5 and TRBJ1-2; D not certain. The CDR3 length is 13 residues. CDR1 MNHEY and CDR2 SVGAGI come from the germline V gene. The germline V and J ends were trimmed by 6 bases and 8 bases, with 16 bases remaining between them. As DNA, the CDR3 is TGTGCCAGCAGGACAACCACGGCGGGCGGCTACACCTTC. As protein: CASRTTTAGGYTF.

In nucleotides, the CDR3 is TGTGCCAGCTCACCTCAGGACCTTAACTCTGGAAACACCATATATTTT. It yields the protein CASSPQDLNSGNTIYF. The rearrangement uses TRBV18 and TRBJ1-3; D is ambiguous. The CDR3 has 16 amino acids. V shed 3 bases and J shed 0 bases, with 12 bases lying between them. The germline V gene encodes CDR1 KGHSH and CDR2 LQKENI. Combining the CDR3 with reference TRBV18 and TRBJ1-3 gives the whole variable domain NAGVMQNPRHLVRRRGQEARLRCSPMKGHSHVYWYRQLPEEGLKFMVYLQKENIIDESGMPKERFSAEFPKEGPSILRIQQVVRGDSAAYFCASSPQDLNSGNTIYFGEGSWLTVV.